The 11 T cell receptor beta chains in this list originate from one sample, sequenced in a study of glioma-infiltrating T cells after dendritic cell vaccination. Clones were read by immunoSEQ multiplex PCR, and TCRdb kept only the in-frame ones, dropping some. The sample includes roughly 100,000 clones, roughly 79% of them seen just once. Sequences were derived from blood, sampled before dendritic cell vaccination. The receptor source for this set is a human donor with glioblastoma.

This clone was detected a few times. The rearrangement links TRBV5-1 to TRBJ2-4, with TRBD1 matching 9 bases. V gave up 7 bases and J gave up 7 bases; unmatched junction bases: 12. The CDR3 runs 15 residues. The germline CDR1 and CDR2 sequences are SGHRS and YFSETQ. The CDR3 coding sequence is TGCGCCAGCTCCCTCCCCGGGACAGGGTACAACATTCAGTACTTC. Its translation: CASSLPGTGYNIQYF.

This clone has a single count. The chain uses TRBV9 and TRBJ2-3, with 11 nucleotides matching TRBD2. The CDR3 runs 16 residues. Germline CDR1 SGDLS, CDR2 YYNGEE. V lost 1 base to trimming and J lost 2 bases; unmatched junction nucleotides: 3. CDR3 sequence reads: CASSVLLAGDTDTQYF. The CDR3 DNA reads TGTGCCAGCAGCGTACTACTAGCGGGGGACACAGATACGCAGTATTTT.

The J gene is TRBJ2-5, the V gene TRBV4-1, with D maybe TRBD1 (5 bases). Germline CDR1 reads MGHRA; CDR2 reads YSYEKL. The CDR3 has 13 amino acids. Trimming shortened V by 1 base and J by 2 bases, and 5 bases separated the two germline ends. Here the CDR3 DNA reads TGCGCCAGCAGCCAAGGGACACAAGAGACCCAGTACTTC. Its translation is CASSQGTQETQYF.

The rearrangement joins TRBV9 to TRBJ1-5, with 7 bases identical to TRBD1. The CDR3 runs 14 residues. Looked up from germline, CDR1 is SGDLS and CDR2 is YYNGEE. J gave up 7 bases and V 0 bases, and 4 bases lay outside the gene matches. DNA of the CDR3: TGTGCCAGCAGCGTAGGAACAGGGGACCAGCCCCAGCATTTT. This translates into CASSVGTGDQPQHF. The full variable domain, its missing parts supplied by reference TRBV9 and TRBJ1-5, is DSGVTQTPKHLITATGQRVTLRCSPRSGDLSVYWYQQSLDQGLQFLIQYYNGEERAKGNILERFSAQQFPDLHSELNLSSLELGDSALYFCASSVGTGDQPQHFGDGTRLSIL.

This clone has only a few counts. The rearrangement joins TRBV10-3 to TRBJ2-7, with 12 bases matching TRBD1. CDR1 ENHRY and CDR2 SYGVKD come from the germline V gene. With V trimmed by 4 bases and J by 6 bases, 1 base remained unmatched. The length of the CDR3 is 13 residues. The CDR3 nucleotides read TGTGCCATCAGTGGGGACAGGGGGCTCGAGCAGTACTTC. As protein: CAISGDRGLEQYF.

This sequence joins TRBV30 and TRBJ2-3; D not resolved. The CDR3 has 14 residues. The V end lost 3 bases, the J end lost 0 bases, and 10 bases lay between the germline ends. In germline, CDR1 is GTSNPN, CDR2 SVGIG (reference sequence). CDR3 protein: CAWSWASSTDTQYF. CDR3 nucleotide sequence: TGTGCCTGGAGCTGGGCTTCTAGCACAGATACGCAGTATTTT.

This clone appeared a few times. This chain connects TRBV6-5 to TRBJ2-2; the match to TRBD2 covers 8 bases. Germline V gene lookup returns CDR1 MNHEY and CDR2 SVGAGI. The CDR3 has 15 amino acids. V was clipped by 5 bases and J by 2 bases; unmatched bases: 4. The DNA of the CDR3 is TGTGCCAGCAGTCCGGGACTAGTTAACACCGGGGAGCTGTTTTTT. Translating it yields CASSPGLVNTGELFF.

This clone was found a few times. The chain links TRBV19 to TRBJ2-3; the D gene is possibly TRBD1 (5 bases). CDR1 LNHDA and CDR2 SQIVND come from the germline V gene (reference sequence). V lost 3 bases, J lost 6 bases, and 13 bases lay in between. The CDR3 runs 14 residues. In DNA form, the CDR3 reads TGTGCCAGTAGTATTCGTACAGGAACTGATACGCAGTATTTT. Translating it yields CASSIRTGTDTQYF.

CDR3 loop: CASSQDRGARETQYF. CDR3 in DNA: TGCGCCAGCAGCCAAGATCGGGGGGCGAGAGAGACCCAGTACTTC. J is TRBJ2-5 and V is TRBV4-1; D perhaps matches TRBD2 (7 bases). Germline assignment: CDR1 MGHRA and CDR2 YSYEKL. This CDR3 has 15 amino acids. Trimming took 0 bases from V and 4 from J, leaving 12 bases between them.

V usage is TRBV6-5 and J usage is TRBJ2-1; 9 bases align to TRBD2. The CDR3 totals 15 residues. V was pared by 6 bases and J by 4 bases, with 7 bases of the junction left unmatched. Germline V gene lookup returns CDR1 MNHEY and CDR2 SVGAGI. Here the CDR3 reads CASRVGLAPYNEQFF. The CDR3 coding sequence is TGTGCCAGCAGGGTAGGACTAGCGCCTTACAATGAGCAGTTCTTC.

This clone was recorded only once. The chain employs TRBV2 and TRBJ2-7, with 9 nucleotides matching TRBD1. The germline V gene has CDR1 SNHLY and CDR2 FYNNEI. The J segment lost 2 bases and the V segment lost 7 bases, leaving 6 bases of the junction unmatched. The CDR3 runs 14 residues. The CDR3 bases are TGTGCCAGCAACAGGGACAGGGAAACCTACGAGCAGTACTTC. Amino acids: CASNRDRETYEQYF.